The clone carrying this TCR beta chain appeared a few times. Its target is unknown. Total RNA amounts of at least 5 micrograms were extracted per sample. A second about 7 to 12 cycle PCR used barcoded and J-beta primers. Per-sample output comprised a minimum of 2.5 million paired-end reads containing CDR3. TCRdb reprocessed the 5' RACE reads via MiXCR and lists one record per CDR3 protein. The table records hundreds of thousands of distinct CDR3 sequences, about 30% of them present only once. Per the germline V gene, CDR1 is MNHNS and CDR2 is SASEGT. V shed 0 bases and J shed 3 bases, with 11 bases lying between them. The CDR3 length is 15 residues. The sample comes from a study of blood T cells in healthy people across ages. Study results and limitations: In long-lived donors, naive CD4+ cell counts and diversity exceeded those of aged donors.

Material: blood. The sequence was obtained from a woman older than 75 in good health. The chain joins TRBV6-1 to TRBJ1-1, with D possibly being TRBD1 (5 bases). In nucleotides, the CDR3 is TGTGCCAGCAGTGAAGCCCGGCAGGGCGACACTGAAGCTTTCTTT. Translated: CASSEARQGDTEAFF.